These 7 T cell receptor beta chains came from one sample sequenced in a study of T cells after posttransplantation cyclophosphamide. Assay: immunoSEQ multiplex PCR; the TCRdb copy retains only in-frame clones and omits some. This sample has tens of thousands of clones, with around 73% found just once. The sequencing input was memory CD4+ T cells sorted from PBMCs. The source of these receptors is a woman in her sixties in good health, CMV-negative, and a related stem cell transplant donor.

This clone was detected a few times. J is TRBJ2-6 and V is TRBV27, with a tentative D call TRBD2 (6 bases). V lost 5 bases to trimming and J lost 2 bases, with 10 bases between them. This CDR3 contains 15 residues. Germline CDR1 reads MNHEY; CDR2 reads SMNVEV (reference sequence). The CDR3 spells CASSLSGAGANVLTF. CDR3 DNA sequence: TGTGCCAGCAGTCTCTCGGGGGCTGGGGCCAACGTCCTGACTTTC.

The chain couples TRBV28 to TRBJ1-3; 9 bases map to TRBD1. The germline V gene has CDR1 MDHEN and CDR2 SYDVKM. J gave up 2 bases and V 6 bases, and 8 bases lay outside the gene matches. This CDR3 is 16 amino acids long. In DNA, the CDR3 is TGTGCCAGCAGACTCTCCGGGACAGGGACTGGAAACACCATATATTTT. It is translated as CASRLSGTGTGNTIYF.

This clone showed up just a few times. The CDR3: CAISDRQGASTNEKLFF. The DNA for the CDR3 is TGTGCCATCAGTGATCGACAGGGGGCTTCAACTAATGAAAAACTGTTTTTT. V usage is TRBV10-3 and J usage is TRBJ1-4; 10 bases match TRBD1. The CDR3 spans 17 residues. Germline trimming cut 3 bases from V and 0 bases from J; bases unmatched to any gene: 4. Germline assignment: CDR1 ENHRY and CDR2 SYGVKD.

This clone was seen a single time. The chain has TRBV4-3 and TRBJ1-6; D gene uncertain. Germline lookup yields CDR1 LGHNA and CDR2 YSLEER. Trimming cost V 3 bases and J 5 bases, with 11 bases left between them. CDR3 length: 15 amino acids. CDR3 in amino acids: CASSQEGGNNSPLHF. CDR3 DNA sequence: TGCGCCAGCAGCCAGGAGGGTGGGAATAATTCACCCCTCCACTTT.

The V call is TRBV5-4, the J call TRBJ1-2; D may be TRBD1 (5 bases). The V gene lost 1 base and the J gene lost 1 base, with 5 bases spanning the gap. Per germline, CDR1 SGHNT and CDR2 YYREEE (reference sequence). CDR3 length equals 13 residues. CDR3 nucleotides: TGTGCCAGCAGCTTGCAGGGTAACTATGGCTACACCTTC. This encodes CASSLQGNYGYTF.

The CDR3 here is CASSYSGAGANSPLHF. CDR3 nucleotides: TGTGCCAGCAGTTACTCGGGCGCAGGGGCGAATTCACCCCTCCACTTT. J is TRBJ1-6 and V is TRBV6-6; D is perhaps TRBD1 (6 bases). Per germline, CDR1 MNHNY and CDR2 SVGAGI (reference sequence). With 0 bases removed from V and 7 bases from J, the gap between germline ends came to 13 bases. This CDR3 spans 16 amino acids.

The table lists this clone with a count of one. This chain uses TRBV7-3 with TRBJ2-1, with 13 bases lining up with TRBD2. CDR3 length: 15 residues. The V and J ends lost 1 base and 8 bases, in that order; junction bases with no gene match: 2. The V gene's germline CDR1 is SGHTA and CDR2 FQGTGA. The CDR3 is CASSLILAGGDEQFF. The CDR3, as DNA: TGTGCCAGCAGCTTAATACTAGCGGGAGGGGATGAGCAGTTCTTC.